The present TCR beta chain was sequenced within a study of blood T cell repertoires in COVID-19 (dated by TCRdb to the early 2020s). The study in broad terms: Samples covering the acute and convalescent phases of COVID-19 were provided by collaborators in the United States, Italy and Spain. The samples were drawn from the first 160 participants of the ongoing ImmuneRACE study and from 1,254 subjects provided by 6 global collaborators. Subjects who had been exposed to COVID-19, were actively infected with it, or had recovered from it provided the deeply sampled blood TCRbeta repertoires that made up the dataset. Sample metadata almost always included a de-identified subject ID, COVID-19 status, age in years and sex. The prospective study material was composed of cDNA or gDNA derived from T cells, B-cell-depleted T cells, or PBMCs. The repertoires were made available in a free public database intended to serve as a resource for research on the immune response to SARS-CoV-2. Where HLA class I and class II types were available, the types were taken from metadata supplied by the sample provider, not from assay-based typing. Summary of the overall study and its limitations: The amount of clinical and demographic metadata varied by source and participant and was provided uncurated.

TCRbeta CDR3 regions were amplified from genomic DNA by means of the immunoSEQ Assay, a bias-controlled multiplex PCR. The original pipeline was this. Nucleated cell counts per sample were estimated from amplification of reference gene primers within the assay. Sequence reads were collapsed and filtered to measure the absolute abundance of every unique TCRbeta CDR3 rearrangement. For each sample, productive Simpson clonality was calculated as the square root of Simpson's diversity index over productive rearrangements. This is the immuneACCESS table as TCRdb keeps it, with only in-frame sequences that have V and J called. A part of the clones is gone; compared with another copy, unresolved V genes explain less than half, and the rest is unexplained. That table furnishes V, J and clone size, whereas the DNA furnished D and trimming. The sample table holds around 67,000 clones, of which roughly three quarters were seen once. Of the sample, 9.2% falls within the top ten clones.

Concerning this clone: Its antigen is not yet known. It has no much larger one-base neighbor in the sample; base qualities were not kept.

Each collaborating institution followed its own protocols to collect whole blood in K2EDTA tubes. For TCRbeta analysis, collaborator samples were shipped as frozen whole blood, as isolated PBMCs, or as DNA extracted from either sample type. The germline V gene gives CDR1 as SGDLS and CDR2 as YYNGEE. V is reduced by 4 bases and J by 4 bases, leaving a spacing of 8 bases between them. Measured from the cysteine to the phenylalanine, the CDR3 is 12 residues long. The kept DNA is CDR3 alone, 36 bases in frame from the first base. Sequencing input: peripheral blood. The chain uses TRBV9 and TRBJ1-1; the D gene is unclear. The sequence was collected from a human donor in a cohort sampled during active COVID-19. The CDR3 protein sequence reads: CASSRSGTEAFF. The DNA is TGTGCCAGCAGCCGCTCGGGCACTGAAGCTTTCTTT.